The rows below give T cell receptor beta chains drawn from one sample of a study of cytomegalovirus exposure and HLA in healthy donors. Using immunoSEQ multiplex PCR, the repertoire was profiled, and TCRdb retains in-frame clones only, with some absent. The sample has about 200,000 clones; around 80% are singletons. The sample comprised PBMCs. Receptor source: a woman in her twenties or thirties in good health and CMV-seropositive. Each CDR3 is given with its conserved first and last residue. The order of the fields is clone size, J gene, V gene, D gene, CDR3 length, CDR3 protein, CDR3 DNA. The D gene is left open where the match is weak. Clone size is not always given. Where it is, it says once, few, many or a class for expanded clones.

few | TRBJ1-4 | TRBV2 | TRBD1 | 14 | CATSTLGQGRKLFF | TGTGCCACCTCGACCCTGGGACAGGGGCGAAAACTGTTTTTT
. | TRBJ1-5 | TRBV2 | . | 14 | CASSEETLITPQHF | TGTGCCAGCAGTGAAGAGACACTGATCACGCCCCAGCATTTT
. | TRBJ2-1 | TRBV29-1 | . | 13 | CSGSESSYNEQFF | TGCAGCGGCTCAGAAAGCTCCTACAATGAGCAGTTCTTC
. | TRBJ2-1 | TRBV2 | TRBD2 | 14 | CASRAGTSFNEQFF | TGTGCCAGCAGGGCCGGGACTAGTTTCAATGAGCAGTTCTTC
. | TRBJ2-1 | TRBV5-1 | . | 15 | CASSLGTAAYNEQFF | TGCGCCAGCAGCTTGGGAACAGCGGCCTACAATGAGCAGTTCTTC
. | TRBJ1-1 | TRBV28 | . | 14 | CASTMGGINTEAFF | TGTGCCAGCACCATGGGGGGGATAAACACTGAAGCTTTCTTT
. | TRBJ1-5 | TRBV7-8 | TRBD1 | 14 | CASSQDRVSQPQHF | TGTGCCAGCAGCCAAGACAGGGTTTCTCAGCCCCAGCATTTT
. | TRBJ1-1 | TRBV9 | TRBD1 | 15 | CASSEWTGLNTEAFF | TGTGCCAGCAGCGAGTGGACAGGGTTGAACACTGAAGCTTTCTTT
. | TRBJ2-7 | TRBV5-4 | TRBD2 | 16 | CASSFSTSLGPYEQYF | TGTGCCAGCAGCTTCTCGACTAGCTTGGGGCCATACGAGCAGTACTTC
. | TRBJ2-3 | TRBV28 | . | 15 | CASSPSLGSTDTQYF | TGTGCCAGCAGTCCCTCCCTGGGCTCCACAGATACGCAGTATTTT
. | TRBJ2-1 | TRBV28 | TRBD1 | 15 | CASRWHQGAYNEQFF | TGTGCCAGCAGGTGGCATCAGGGGGCCTACAATGAGCAGTTCTTC
once | TRBJ1-1 | TRBV7-8 | TRBD1 | 16 | CASSFEVDRGRGEAFF | TGTGCCAGCAGCTTTGAGGTGGACAGGGGGCGCGGTGAAGCTTTCTTT
. | TRBJ1-5 | TRBV19 | . | 13 | CASSIGRPEPQHF | TGTGCCAGTAGTATTGGCAGGCCCGAGCCCCAGCATTTT
. | TRBJ2-7 | TRBV14 | TRBD2 | 16 | CASSQDHGGRAGEQYF | TGTGCCAGCAGCCAAGATCATGGCGGGAGGGCCGGCGAGCAGTACTTC
. | TRBJ2-7 | TRBV5-1 | . | 13 | CASSGGVGDEQYF | TGCGCCAGCTCCGGCGGGGTTGGGGACGAGCAGTACTTC
few | TRBJ1-2 | TRBV28 | . | 10 | CASRLYGYTF | TGTGCCAGCAGACTGTATGGCTACACCTTC
. | TRBJ2-7 | TRBV6-6 | . | 14 | CASSYSQVVHEQYF | TGTGCCAGCAGTTACTCACAGGTTGTCCACGAGCAGTACTTC
. | TRBJ1-3 | TRBV5-1 | . | 15 | CASSPDTYSGNTIYF | TGCGCCAGCAGCCCCGACACTTACTCTGGAAACACCATATATTTT
. | TRBJ1-1 | TRBV5-1 | . | 14 | CASSGDNLNTEAFF | TGCGCCAGCAGCGGGGACAACTTGAACACTGAAGCTTTCTTT
. | TRBJ2-1 | TRBV7-3 | TRBD2 | 15 | CASSPGTSGSNEQFF | TGTGCCAGCAGCCCCGGGACTAGCGGGAGTAATGAGCAGTTCTTC
. | TRBJ2-1 | TRBV20-1 | . | 11 | CSASRAHEQFF | TGCAGTGCTAGCAGGGCACATGAGCAGTTCTTC
once | TRBJ2-1 | TRBV6-5 | . | 11 | CASSQGDEQFF | TGTGCCAGCAGTCAAGGGGATGAGCAGTTCTTC
. | TRBJ2-7 | TRBV4-1 | TRBD1 | 15 | CASSQPRQGVYEQYF | TGCGCCAGCAGCCAACCTAGACAGGGGGTATACGAGCAGTACTTC
. | TRBJ2-6 | TRBV5-1 | . | 17 | CASSLGSESSGANVLTF | TGCGCCAGCAGCTTGGGCAGCGAAAGCTCTGGGGCCAACGTCCTGACTTTC
once | TRBJ2-3 | TRBV28 | TRBD2 | 14 | CASSPTLGGGAQYF | TGTGCCAGCAGCCCTACCCTTGGGGGAGGGGCGCAGTATTTT
once | TRBJ2-5 | TRBV27 | . | 14 | CASSSNRVQETQYF | TGTGCCAGCAGTTCAAACAGGGTTCAAGAGACCCAGTACTTC
. | TRBJ2-5 | TRBV7-6 | . | 14 | CASSLERRQETQYF | TGTGCCAGCAGCTTAGAGCGCCGCCAAGAGACCCAGTACTTC
few | TRBJ1-5 | TRBV10-1 | TRBD1 | 15 | CASSDDRAPNQPQHF | TGCGCCAGCAGTGATGACAGGGCCCCCAATCAGCCCCAGCATTTT
. | TRBJ2-3 | TRBV25-1 | . | 14 | CASSELGDGDTQYF | TGTGCCAGCAGTGAATTAGGTGACGGGGATACGCAGTATTTT
. | TRBJ1-5 | TRBV5-8 | . | 15 | CASSLVSGAYQPQHF | TGTGCCAGCAGCTTGGTGTCAGGGGCCTATCAGCCCCAGCATTTT
. | TRBJ1-3 | TRBV5-6 | . | 14 | CASSLYGAGNTIYF | TGTGCCAGCAGCTTGTACGGAGCTGGAAACACCATATATTTT
. | TRBJ2-7 | TRBV19 | TRBD1 | 17 | CASSIRSGTGTPTEQYF | TGTGCCAGTAGTATTCGTTCCGGGACAGGGACTCCTACGGAGCAGTACTTC
. | TRBJ1-2 | TRBV28 | . | 15 | CASSQRGAPNYGYTF | TGTGCCAGCAGTCAGCGGGGGGCCCCTAACTATGGCTACACCTTC
. | TRBJ2-7 | TRBV9 | . | 15 | CASSVASSPNSEQYF | TGTGCCAGCAGCGTAGCATCCTCACCGAACAGCGAGCAGTACTTC
few | TRBJ2-3 | TRBV27 | . | 14 | CASRRQVLTDTQYF | TGTGCCAGCAGACGACAGGTCTTAACTGATACGCAGTATTTT
. | TRBJ1-2 | TRBV6-5 | . | 15 | CASSYSHRANYGYTF | TGTGCCAGCAGTTACTCTCACAGGGCCAACTATGGCTACACCTTC
. | TRBJ2-7 | TRBV7-2 | TRBD2 | 18 | CASSFSPALAGGPYEQYF | TGTGCCAGCAGCTTCTCCCCAGCGCTAGCGGGAGGTCCCTACGAGCAGTACTTC
. | TRBJ1-5 | TRBV7-9 | TRBD1 | 17 | CASSSGQGDYSNQPQHF | TGTGCCAGCAGCTCAGGACAGGGTGATTATAGCAATCAGCCCCAGCATTTT
. | TRBJ1-1 | TRBV5-1 | . | 14 | CASSAEGRTTEAFF | TGCGCCAGCAGCGCGGAGGGGAGGACCACTGAAGCTTTCTTT
. | TRBJ1-1 | TRBV28 | TRBD1 | 15 | CASSLGGQGNTEAFF | TGTGCCAGCAGTTTAGGTGGACAGGGAAACACTGAAGCTTTCTTT
. | TRBJ1-2 | TRBV6-5 | TRBD1 | 14 | CASRTGTANYGYTF | TGTGCCAGCAGGACCGGGACAGCTAACTATGGCTACACCTTC
medium-sized | TRBJ2-2 | TRBV28 | . | 14 | CASKRDSYTGELFF | TGTGCCAGCAAGCGCGACAGCTACACCGGGGAGCTGTTTTTT
once | TRBJ2-1 | TRBV6-5 | TRBD2 | 15 | CASTATSGIHNEQFF | TGTGCCAGCACCGCTACTAGCGGGATTCACAATGAGCAGTTCTTC
. | TRBJ2-1 | TRBV9 | TRBD1 | 14 | CASSRDRGWNEQFF | TGTGCCAGCAGCAGGGACAGGGGGTGGAATGAGCAGTTCTTC
. | TRBJ1-5 | TRBV5-6 | . | 17 | CASSQTAGRTFNQPQHF | TGTGCCAGCAGTCAAACGGCGGGACGCACCTTTAATCAGCCCCAGCATTTT
. | TRBJ1-5 | TRBV7-2 | . | 14 | CASSLGGWNQPQHF | TGTGCCAGCAGCTTAGGCGGGTGGAATCAGCCCCAGCATTTT
. | TRBJ1-2 | TRBV5-6 | . | 15 | CASSPTGLFDYGYTF | TGTGCCAGCAGCCCTACAGGGCTATTCGACTATGGCTACACCTTC
. | TRBJ2-7 | TRBV6-1 | . | 15 | CASTPTGTPSYEQYF | TGTGCCAGCACCCCAACCGGGACACCTTCCTACGAGCAGTACTTC
. | TRBJ1-2 | TRBV6-5 | TRBD1 | 13 | CASSSTGVYGYTF | TGTGCCAGCAGTTCTACAGGGGTCTATGGCTACACCTTC